The 24 T cell receptor beta chains in this list originate from one sample, sequenced in a study of blood T cell repertoires in COVID-19. Sequencing used immunoSEQ multiplex PCR; TCRdb keeps in-frame clones, though not all of them. Found here are about 43,000 clones, around 87% of them singletons; the top ten hold about 9.2%. The sequenced material came from peripheral blood. These receptors originate from a woman older than 75 with active COVID-19.

The gene calls are TRBV15 and TRBJ1-4, with D possibly TRBD1 on 5 matching bases. The CDR3 length is 16 residues. The ends were cut back, 0 bases at V and 0 bases at J, with 8 bases in the middle. CDR1 LNHNV and CDR2 YYDKDF come from the germline V gene (reference sequence). As DNA, the CDR3 is TGTGCCACCAGCAGAGACAGGGCTGCAACTAATGAAAAACTGTTTTTT. Translated, it gives CATSRDRAATNEKLFF.

This chain connects TRBV12-5 to TRBJ1-2; 8 bases match TRBD1. V lost 0 bases to trimming and J lost 0 bases; unmatched junction nucleotides: 12. Germline assignment: CDR1 LGHNT and CDR2 FRNRAP. CDR3 length equals 19 residues. The CDR3 spells CASGLVRGQATYPNYGYTF. Here the CDR3 DNA reads TGTGCTAGTGGTTTGGTACGGGGACAGGCGACCTACCCTAACTATGGCTACACCTTC.

This clone was observed a single time. The V call is TRBV5-4, the J call TRBJ2-1, with D possibly matching TRBD2 (6 bases). Per germline, CDR1 SGHNT and CDR2 YYREEE (reference sequence). The CDR3 is 12 residues long. V lost 3 bases, J lost 8 bases, and 9 bases lay in between. The CDR3 reads CASSWDSDEQFF. The CDR3 DNA reads TGTGCCAGCAGCTGGGACTCAGATGAGCAGTTCTTC.

The chain couples TRBV28 to TRBJ2-6, with a tentative D call TRBD2 (5 bases). CDR3 length equals 16 residues. The V end was cut by 0 bases, the J end by 0 bases, with 6 bases between. The germline gives CDR1 MDHEN, CDR2 SYDVKM. The CDR3 DNA follows: TGTGCCAGCAGTTTATGGGGGAGCTCTGGGGCCAACGTCCTGACTTTC. Protein: CASSLWGSSGANVLTF.

The rearrangement joins TRBV6-5 to TRBJ1-5; possibly TRBD1 for D (6 bases). The CDR3 runs 15 residues. Trimming took off 5 bases at V and 0 bases at J, with 11 bases between the two ends. Germline assignment: CDR1 MNHEY and CDR2 SVGAGI. In DNA form, the CDR3 reads TGTGCCAGCAGTCCGACAGGATATAGCAATCAGCCCCAGCATTTT. This codes for CASSPTGYSNQPQHF.

The rearrangement links TRBV27 to TRBJ1-2; possibly TRBD1 for D (5 bases). V was cut by 10 bases and J by 2 bases, with 23 bases left in between. The CDR3 spans 16 residues. Germline CDR1 MNHEY, CDR2 SMNVEV (reference sequence). The CDR3: CAKRLSIRRVNYGYTF. The DNA of the CDR3 is TGTGCCAAACGGCTATCCATTCGCAGGGTGAACTATGGCTACACCTTC.

This chain links TRBV12-5 with TRBJ1-1; D possibly corresponds to TRBD1 (6 bases). Per the germline V gene, CDR1 is LGHNT and CDR2 is FRNRAP. Trimming cost V 2 bases and J 0 bases, with 19 bases left between them. This CDR3 has 18 amino acids. Written as DNA, the CDR3 is TGTGCTAGTGGTTTGACTTCCCCGGGACAAAGAATGAACACTGAAGCTTTCTTT. The encoded protein is CASGLTSPGQRMNTEAFF.

The chain recombines TRBV28 with TRBJ1-5, with TRBD1 matching over 7 bases. The CDR3 has 14 amino acids. Germline trimming cut 7 bases from V and 6 bases from J; bases unmatched to any gene: 9. CDR1 is MDHEN and CDR2 is SYDVKM in the germline V gene. The CDR3 bases are TGTGCCAGCATGCCCCAGGGGGACGGTCAGCCCCAGCATTTT. It yields the protein CASMPQGDGQPQHF.

The chain uses TRBV11-3 and TRBJ2-7; 7 positions match TRBD2. CDR1 and CDR2 from the germline V gene are SGHNT and YENEEA. J lost 6 bases, V lost 1 base, and 3 bases had no gene match. The CDR3 runs 13 residues. The CDR3 spells CASSLVGGSEQYF. CDR3 bases: TGTGCCAGCAGCTTAGTCGGGGGGAGCGAGCAGTACTTC.

This rearrangement joins TRBV7-9 to TRBJ2-7; the match to TRBD1 covers 11 bases. CDR3 length equals 16 residues. Germline V CDR1 and CDR2: SEHNR, FQNEAQ (reference sequence). The J segment lost 0 bases and the V segment lost 2 bases, leaving 3 bases of the junction unmatched. This CDR3 reads CASSLLGQGASYEQYF. CDR3 in DNA: TGTGCCAGCAGCTTACTAGGACAGGGGGCCTCCTACGAGCAGTACTTC.

This sequence joins TRBV11-3 and TRBJ1-1; D unresolved. The V and J ends lost 3 bases and 0 bases respectively, with 5 bases between them. The germline V gene encodes CDR1 SGHNT and CDR2 YENEEA. This CDR3 comprises 13 residues. The CDR3 spells CASSLRVNTEAFF. CDR3 nucleotides: TGTGCCAGCAGCTTGCGGGTGAACACTGAAGCTTTCTTT. Full variable domain (remainder filled in from reference TRBV11-3 and TRBJ1-1): EAGVVQSPRYKIIEKKQPVAFWCNPISGHNTLYWYLQNLGQGPELLIRYENEEAVDDSQLPKDRFSAERLKGVDSTLKIQPAELGDSAVYLCASSLRVNTEAFFGQGTRLTVV.

In this sample, this clone turned up a few times. The J gene is TRBJ2-3, the V gene TRBV15; tentative D call: TRBD2 (5 bases). This CDR3 has 17 amino acids. Trimming left V 0 bases short and J 4 bases short, with 17 bases between. Germline V lookup: CDR1 LNHNV, CDR2 YYDKDF (reference sequence). In DNA form, the CDR3 reads TGTGCCACCAGCAGAGATAAGCGGTTAGCATCCCCAGATACGCAGTATTTT. Translated: CATSRDKRLASPDTQYF.

This chain links TRBV10-2 with TRBJ1-2; D remains ambiguous. Trimming pared 8 bases from V and 4 bases from J, leaving 17 bases between. The CDR3 has 14 residues. CDR1 is WSHSY, CDR2 SAAADI, per germline. The DNA of the CDR3 is TGCGCCAGCTTTCAGGATCGGGGATCCTATGGCTACACCTTC. This codes for CASFQDRGSYGYTF.

The V and J genes are TRBV28 and TRBJ1-2; 11 bases are shared with TRBD1. The CDR3 loop spans 15 amino acids. Germline V lookup: CDR1 MDHEN, CDR2 SYDVKM. The V segment lost 2 bases and the J segment 6 bases; nucleotides outside the gene matches: 5. CDR3 sequence (DNA): TGTGCCAGCAGTTTACAGGGACAGGGGGTTGATGGCTACACCTTC. It translates to CASSLQGQGVDGYTF.

The V gene is TRBV23-1, the J gene TRBJ1-2; 7 bases agree with TRBD1. TRBV23-1 is noted as an ORF with a role that remains uncertain. The CDR3 covers 17 residues. V was clipped by 2 bases and J by 1 base; unmatched bases: 10. The CDR3 reads CASSQAPTGSHNYGYTF. The CDR3 nucleotides read TGCGCCAGCAGTCAAGCCCCGACAGGGTCCCATAACTATGGCTACACCTTC.

The sample holds a few counts of this clone. The rearrangement joins TRBV29-1 to TRBJ1-4, with 7 bases identical to TRBD1. There are 14 residues in the CDR3. J lost 3 bases, V lost 1 base, and 2 bases had no gene match. Germline V lookup: CDR1 SQVTM, CDR2 ANQGSEA. CDR3 bases: TGCAGCGTTGAAGGGACAGGCCCTAATGAAAAACTGTTTTTT. Translated, it gives CSVEGTGPNEKLFF.

V is TRBV5-6 and J is TRBJ1-5; no reliable D call. Trimming shortened V by 4 bases and J by 4 bases, and 9 bases separated the two germline ends. The V gene's germline CDR1 is SGHDT and CDR2 YYEEEE. This CDR3 contains 13 residues. CDR3 nucleotide sequence: TGTGCCAGCAGCCCAGGCCGGAATCAGCCCCAGCATTTT. Protein sequence: CASSPGRNQPQHF.

The count of this clone is one. This chain uses TRBV3-1 (or the pseudogene TRBV3-2) with TRBJ2-1, with a possible D match to TRBD2 (6 bases). This CDR3 is 16 amino acids long. V dropped 3 bases and J dropped 3 bases, with 15 bases sitting between them. Germline V gene sequence: CDR1 LGHDT, CDR2 YNNKEL (reference sequence). The CDR3 protein is CASSHPRAGFYNEQFF. The CDR3, as DNA: TGTGCCAGCAGCCACCCCCGTGCGGGGTTCTACAATGAGCAGTTCTTC.

The V and J genes are TRBV7-9 and TRBJ2-1, with 12 bases lining up with TRBD2. V dropped 6 bases and J dropped 4; count of bases not matched to a gene: 4. Germline CDR1 is SEHNR and CDR2 is FQNEAQ (reference sequence). The CDR3 extends over 15 amino acids. The CDR3 reads CASSLTSGGYNEQFF. CDR3 DNA sequence: TGTGCCAGCAGTTTGACTAGCGGGGGTTACAATGAGCAGTTCTTC.

The chain combines TRBV19 with TRBJ2-1, with D maybe TRBD1 (6 bases). The CDR3 sequence is 16 residues long. V was trimmed by 7 bases and J by 0 bases, leaving 16 bases between them. Germline V lookup: CDR1 LNHDA, CDR2 SQIVND (reference sequence). Written as DNA, the CDR3 is TGTGCCAGTACCTATGACAGGCGTAGCTCCTACAATGAGCAGTTCTTC. It encodes CASTYDRRSSYNEQFF. Supplemented by reference TRBV19 and TRBJ2-1, the full variable domain reads DGGITQSPKYLFRKEGQNVTLSCEQNLNHDAMYWYRQDPGQGLRLIYYSQIVNDFQKGDIAEGYSVSREKKESFPLTVTSAQKNPTAFYLCASTYDRRSSYNEQFFGPGTRLTVL.

The V and J genes are TRBV7-2 and TRBJ2-2; perhaps TRBD2 as D (5 bases). The CDR3 is 16 residues long. Germline loops: CDR1 SGHTA, CDR2 FQGNSA. V shed 5 bases and J shed 5 bases, with 18 bases lying between them. CDR3 residues: CASSTLGGPYTGELFF. The CDR3 DNA reads TGTGCCAGCAGCACGTTGGGCGGGCCCTATACCGGGGAGCTGTTTTTT.

This rearrangement joins TRBV25-1 to TRBJ2-7, with D perhaps matching TRBD1 (6 bases). CDR1 is MGHDK, CDR2 SYGVNS, per germline. Trimming shortened V by 7 bases and J by 5 bases, and 15 bases separated the two germline ends. The CDR3 is 13 amino acids. CDR3 sequence (DNA): TGTGCCAGCAAAACCGTAGGGGGTCACGAGCAGTACTTC. Protein product: CASKTVGGHEQYF.

The V call is TRBV7-9, the J call TRBJ1-6; D unresolved. CDR3 size: 18 residues. Deletions cut 5 bases from V and 14 bases from J, with 31 bases between. Germline V lookup: CDR1 SEHNR, CDR2 FQNEAQ (reference sequence). The CDR3 here is CASSHPTHLADGSGALHF. CDR3 coding DNA: TGTGCCAGCAGCCATCCCACCCACCTGGCGGACGGATCCGGGGCCCTCCACTTT.

The chain has TRBV5-4 and TRBJ2-4, with D possibly being TRBD1 (6 bases). CDR3 length: 14 amino acids. The V end was cut by 6 bases, the J end by 3 bases, with 13 bases between. CDR1 is SGHNT, CDR2 YYREEE, per germline (reference sequence). CDR3 sequence reads: CASMQGTNKNIQYF. CDR3 DNA sequence: TGTGCCAGCATGCAGGGGACAAACAAAAACATTCAGTACTTC.